This is a list of T cell receptor beta chains from one sample in a study of T-cell reconstitution after alpha-beta-depleted transplantation in children. TCRdb called the PCR reads again in MiXCR, with one record for every CDR3 protein. The sample holds 100,000 or so distinct CDR3 sequences, over 9% seen once. Specimen: PBMCs from the stem cell graft donor, collected from the stem cell graft. These receptors all stem from a human donor who donated a stem cell graft to a child with inherited bone marrow failure. The CDR3 runs from the conserved cysteine through the conserved F or W. D genes are given only for firm matches. Size is omitted from some rows. Given values are once, few, many or a class for expanded clones.

abundance,d_gene,len,v_gene,j_gene,CDR3aa,CDR3nt
many,TRBD1,14,TRBV12-3/TRBV12-4,TRBJ2-1,CASSITGGYNEQFF,TGTGCCAGCAGTATTACAGGGGGATACAATGAGCAGTTCTTC
many,TRBD1,15,TRBV5-1,TRBJ1-1,CASSLVRGQGTEAFF,TGCGCCAGCAGCTTGGTAAGGGGGCAGGGCACTGAAGCTTTCTTT
many,NA,14,TRBV20-1,TRBJ2-6,CSAPQSSGANVLTF,TGCAGTGCCCCTCAGTCCTCTGGGGCCAACGTCCTGACTTTC
NA,TRBD2,15,TRBV4-3,TRBJ2-1,CASSQDGGLYNEQFF,TGCGCCAGCAGCCAAGACGGGGGACTATACAATGAGCAGTTCTTC
few,TRBD1,11,TRBV6-2/TRBV6-3,TRBJ1-5,CASGTGEPQHF,TGTGCCAGCGGTACAGGGGAGCCCCAGCATTTT
many,NA,15,TRBV5-1,TRBJ1-1,CASSFDGPPNTEAFF,TGCGCCAGCAGCTTCGATGGGCCCCCGAACACTGAAGCTTTCTTT
NA,TRBD1,15,TRBV19,TRBJ2-1,CASRPGTGGKNEQFF,TGTGCCAGTAGGCCTGGGACAGGGGGAAAAAATGAGCAGTTCTTC
many,NA,12,TRBV5-6,TRBJ2-5,CASSLSWETQYF,TGTGCCAGCAGCTTGTCATGGGAGACCCAGTACTTC
few,NA,16,TRBV5-1,TRBJ1-1,CASSLEAGEWATEAFF,TGCGCCAGCAGCTTGGAGGCAGGGGAATGGGCCACCGAAGCTTTCTTT
few,TRBD2,22,TRBV12-5,TRBJ2-7,CAIGLVPGRRTSGSSMPYEQYF,TGTGCTATTGGTTTGGTACCAGGACGTAGGACTAGCGGGAGTTCAATGCCCTACGAGCAGTACTTC
many,TRBD2,15,TRBV5-1,TRBJ2-2,CASSLWPAGVGELFF,TGCGCCAGCAGCCTATGGCCAGCGGGAGTCGGGGAGCTGTTTTTT
many,NA,12,TRBV7-9,TRBJ1-2,CASSSQGLGYTF,TGTGCCAGCAGCTCCCAGGGACTTGGCTACACCTTC
NA,NA,15,TRBV12-3/TRBV12-4,TRBJ2-1,CASSFLQGQYNEQFF,TGTGCCAGCAGTTTTCTCCAGGGTCAGTACAATGAGCAGTTCTTC
many,NA,15,TRBV7-3,TRBJ2-2,CASSSTGPNTGELFF,TGTGCCAGCAGCTCGACCGGGCCGAACACCGGGGAGCTGTTTTTT
many,TRBD1,16,TRBV19,TRBJ2-1,CASSSPWTGAYNEQFF,TGTGCCAGTAGCAGTCCTTGGACAGGGGCCTACAATGAGCAGTTCTTC